The T cell receptor beta chain under discussion was sequenced for a study of regulatory T cells in long-lasting Graves disease. Notes on the study in general: Persistent cases of Graves' showed reduced TCR diversity relative to newly diagnosed patients.

Sample time point: persistent/refractory GD, antithyroid drugs over 5 years with positive TRAb. PBMCs were the source of the RNA used for TCR sequencing. According to the study, TCR beta libraries were built with iRepertoire HTBI primers and CDR3-region Arm-PCR. Authors' processing steps: The study identified more than 55 TRBV and about 14 TRBJ segments across samples. TCRdb passed the multiplex PCR reads through MiXCR, listing each CDR3 protein once. TCRdb assigned the V and J calls; the authors' analysis was not used. Of 300,000 to 350,000 distinct CDR3 sequences listed, roughly a fifth were seen once; the top ten hold 25% to 35%. This clonotype was detected many times. Its antigen is not identified. The CDR3 length is 13 residues. CDR1 is MNHEY and CDR2 is SMNVEV in the germline V gene (reference sequence). V was cut by 2 bases and J by 3 bases, with 8 bases left in between.

The specimen comprised peripheral blood mononuclear cells (PBMCs), sampled when the disease was refractory, from a patient treated with antithyroid drugs. The chain uses TRBV27 and TRBJ2-7, with D unclear. This receptor was taken from a female donor with Graves disease. CDR3 amino acids: CASSLAANYEQYF. CDR3 nucleotides: TGTGCCAGCAGTTTAGCGGCAAACTACGAGCAGTACTTC.